These 3 T cell receptor beta chains came from one sample sequenced in a study of cytomegalovirus exposure and HLA in healthy donors. PCR was performed using 60 Vbeta and 13 Jbeta primers. The repertoire was sequenced with immunoSEQ multiplex PCR; TCRdb's copy has only in-frame clones and lacks some. The sample's table shows some 70,000 clones. The specimen sequenced was PBMCs. These receptors all stem from a man in his forties or fifties in good health and CMV-seronegative.

This sequence joins TRBV5-4 and TRBJ2-3, with 7 bases fitting TRBD2. V lost 4 bases, J lost 2 bases, and 7 bases stayed unmatched. CDR1 and CDR2 (germline): SGHNT, YYREEE (reference sequence). The CDR3 sequence is 15 residues long. CDR3: CASSAPSGYTDTQYF. CDR3 coding DNA: TGTGCCAGCAGCGCACCTAGCGGCTACACAGATACGCAGTATTTT.

This chain connects TRBV30 to TRBJ2-1, with 9 positions matching TRBD2. J lost 4 bases, V lost 5 bases, and 18 bases had no gene match. The length of the CDR3 is 18 residues. Germline V CDR1 and CDR2: GTSNPN, SVGIG (reference sequence). This CDR3 reads CAWADYRGSGSPYNEQFF. CDR3 in DNA: TGTGCCTGGGCGGACTATAGGGGTAGCGGGAGTCCGTACAATGAGCAGTTCTTC.

Remarks on this clone: It is unclear where the CDR3 begins or ends on the DNA, so no DNA is shown, and the CDR3 is as TCRdb lists it. The chain uses TRBV25-1 and TRBJ1-2. 14 amino acids form the CDR3, both terminal residues included. Germline CDR1 is MGHDK and CDR2 is SYGVNS. The CDR3 sequence: CASSEYFGDYGYTF.